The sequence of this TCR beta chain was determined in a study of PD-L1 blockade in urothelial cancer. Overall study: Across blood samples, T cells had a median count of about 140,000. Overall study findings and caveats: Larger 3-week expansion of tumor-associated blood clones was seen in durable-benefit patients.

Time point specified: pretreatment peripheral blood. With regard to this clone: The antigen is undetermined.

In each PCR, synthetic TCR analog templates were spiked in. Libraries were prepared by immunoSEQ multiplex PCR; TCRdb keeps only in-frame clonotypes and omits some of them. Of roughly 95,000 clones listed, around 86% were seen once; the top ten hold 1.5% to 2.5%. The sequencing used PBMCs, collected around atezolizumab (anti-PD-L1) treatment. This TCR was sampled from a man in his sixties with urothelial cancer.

The CDR3 spells CAWKATGVLYEQYF. The DNA for the CDR3 is TGTGCCTGGAAAGCGACAGGGGTGCTCTACGAGCAGTACTTC. The gene calls are TRBV30 and TRBJ2-7, with 8 bases fitting TRBD1. The CDR3 contains 14 residues. Germline loops: CDR1 GTSNPN, CDR2 SVGIG (reference sequence). The V gene end was trimmed by 4 bases and the J gene end by 3 bases; junction bases not matched to a gene: 8.